This TCR beta chain was observed in a study of blood T cell repertoires in COVID-19 (dated by TCRdb to about 2020). For context, the study as a whole: The collaborator samples originated in the United States, Italy and Spain and spanned the acute and convalescent phases of COVID-19. The dataset comprised deeply sampled blood TCRbeta repertoires from subjects exposed to, actively infected with, or recovered from COVID-19. HLA class I and class II types, where available, came from metadata supplied by the sample provider rather than from assay-based typing. A freely available public database, intended as a resource for researchers studying the immune response to SARS-CoV-2, is where the repertoires were released. The samples were drawn from the first 160 participants of the ongoing ImmuneRACE study and from over a thousand subjects provided by 6 global collaborators. The prospective study material was composed of cDNA or gDNA derived from T cells, B-cell-depleted T cells, or PBMCs. A de-identified subject ID, COVID-19 status, age in years and sex were almost always included in the sample metadata.

The collaborating institutions used their own protocols to collect whole blood in K2EDTA tubes. Collaborator samples were shipped for TCRbeta analysis as frozen whole blood, isolated PBMCs, or DNA extracted from either sample type. Paper-wide results and their limitations: How much clinical and demographic metadata was included differed by source and by participant, and the metadata was provided uncurated.

To note about this clone: Its recognized antigen is unknown. No quality values exist for individual bases; no much larger clone is one base distant.

TCRbeta CDR3 regions were amplified from genomic DNA by means of the immunoSEQ Assay, a bias-controlled multiplex PCR. The authors processed their data as follows. Within the assay, amplification of reference gene primers was used to estimate how many nucleated cells each sample contained. Sequence reads were collapsed and filtered to measure the absolute abundance of every unique TCRbeta CDR3 rearrangement. For each sample, productive Simpson clonality was calculated by taking the square root of Simpson's diversity index across productive rearrangements. In TCRdb, the immuneACCESS table is reduced to in-frame sequences with V and J assigned. These tables do not hold every clone; where another copy was compared, an unresolved V gene accounts for under half, and the others remain unexplained. V, J and clone size derive from that table, while D and trimming were established from the DNA sequence. Within this sample are 100,000 or so clones, with less than 90% of them counted one time only. The top ten clonotypes cover roughly 2% of the sample.

The germline V gene (reference sequence) sets CDR1 to LNHDA and CDR2 to SQIVND. There are 13 amino acids in the CDR3, from cysteine to phenylalanine inclusive. Left in the record is the CDR3 DNA by itself, 39 bases read in frame from the first base. V sheds 3 bases and J sheds 1 base, leaving 4 bases between their ends. Sequences were obtained from peripheral blood. This sequence originates from a man between 65 and 85 years old with active or convalescent COVID-19. The receptor chain draws on TRBV19 and TRBJ1-5; no D gene call is confident. The DNA is as follows: TGTGCCAGTAGTATCCAAAGCAATCAGCCCCAGCATTTT. Its amino acids are CASSIQSNQPQHF.